These T cell receptor beta chains were read from a single sample in a study of regulatory T cells in long-lasting Graves disease. TCRdb independently ran MiXCR on the multiplex PCR reads; one entry per CDR3 protein. The sample has 400,000 to 500,000 distinct CDR3 sequences, less than 25% seen once; the top ten hold 13%. The material was peripheral blood mononuclear cells (PBMCs), obtained when the disease was refractory, from a patient treated with antithyroid drugs. All receptors come from a female donor with Graves disease. The CDR3 runs from the conserved cysteine through the conserved F or W. The order of the fields is clone size, V gene, D gene, J gene, CDR3 DNA, CDR3 protein. The D gene is left open where the match is weak. The size entry is marked missing in some rows and otherwise reads once, few, many or a size class.

>once|TRBV28|-|TRBJ2-1
TGTGCCAGCAGTTTGAGGGACTCTGAGCAGTTCTTC
CASSLRDSEQFF
>few|TRBV11-2|-|TRBJ2-2
TGTGCCAGCAGCTTAGTAGGGGGGGTCCCCGGGGAGCTGTTTTTT
CASSLVGGVPGELFF
>-|TRBV4-3|-|TRBJ1-4
TGCGCCAGCAGCCAAGATCTTAGAGTTAATGAAAAACTGTTTTTT
CASSQDLRVNEKLFF
>-|TRBV6-1|-|TRBJ2-3
TGTGCCAGCAGTGAAGCCGCGGACAGCGCTAGCACAGATACGCAGTATTTT
CASSEAADSASTDTQYF
>many|TRBV10-3|TRBD2|TRBJ2-5
TGTGCCATCACTTCAGGACTAGCGGGGGGGCTGGAGACCCAGTACTTC
CAITSGLAGGLETQYF
>many|TRBV2|TRBD1|TRBJ1-1
TGTGCCAGCAGAGCAGGGGGCGTCACTGAAGCTTTCTTT
CASRAGGVTEAFF
>-|TRBV18|-|TRBJ1-5
TGTGCCAGCTCACCTCCGGGGGGGGGTAGCAATCAGCCCCAGCATTTT
CASSPPGGGSNQPQHF
>-|TRBV14|TRBD1|TRBJ2-5
TGTGCCAGCAGCCTCGAGACAGGGATGTACCAAGAGACCCAGTACTTC
CASSLETGMYQETQYF
>-|TRBV2|-|TRBJ2-7
TGTGCCGGCAGCCGTGGCCAGGGGGGGACCTACGAGCAGTACTTC
CAGSRGQGGTYEQYF
>few|TRBV6-2/TRBV6-3|-|TRBJ1-1
TGTGCCAGCAGTTACTCCTGGAGCGAAGCTTTCTTT
CASSYSWSEAFF
>few|TRBV3-2|-|TRBJ1-4
TGTGCCAGCAGCCACCAAACAGTCCTTGGAGAAAAACTGTTTTTT
CASSHQTVLGEKLFF
>few|TRBV11-2|-|TRBJ1-3
TGTGCCAGCAGCCCCCGAGGAGGGGGCTCTGGAAACACCATATATTTT
CASSPRGGGSGNTIYF
>many|TRBV20-1|TRBD2|TRBJ2-5
TGCAGTGCTAGGGCGGCTAGCGGGGGGGCAGAAGAGACCCAGTACTTC
CSARAASGGAEETQYF
>-|TRBV7-8|TRBD2|TRBJ2-7
TGTGCCAGCAGCCCCCAAACGGGAACTAGCGGGAGATTTGACGAGCAGTACTTC
CASSPQTGTSGRFDEQYF
>-|TRBV30|-|TRBJ1-3
TGTGCCTGGACAGGGGCTGGAAACACCATATATTTT
CAWTGAGNTIYF
>-|TRBV24-1|-|TRBJ1-2
TGTGCCACCAGTGATCCCAGTGACTATGGCTACACCTTC
CATSDPSDYGYTF
>few|TRBV6-1|-|TRBJ1-2
TGTGCCAGCAGTCCGAGGGGGGGTGATGGCCACACCTTC
CASSPRGGDGHTF
>once|TRBV29-1|-|TRBJ2-2
TGCAGCGTTGAGTTAGGGTTTTCGGACACCGGGGAGCTGCTTTTT
CSVELGFSDTGELLF
>many|TRBV12-3/TRBV12-4|-|TRBJ2-7
TGTGCCAGCAGTTTCGGTAGTCAAGGCTACGAGCAGTACTTC
CASSFGSQGYEQYF
>-|TRBV20-1|-|TRBJ2-1
TGCAGTGCCGAAGGAGGTCAGGGGGGGGGTGAGCAGTTCTTC
CSAEGGQGGGEQFF
>-|TRBV19|-|TRBJ1-1
TGTGCCAGTACCATGGGCAGGGCGAAAACTGAAGCTTTCTTT
CASTMGRAKTEAFF
>-|TRBV3-1|TRBD1|TRBJ1-1
TGTGCCAGCAGGTGGGGGACAGGGCACGATGAAGCTTTCTTT
CASRWGTGHDEAFF
>few|TRBV6-2/TRBV6-3|-|TRBJ1-1
TGTGCCAGCAGTTACAGCGCGGCTGAAGCTTTCTTT
CASSYSAAEAFF
>many|TRBV12-3/TRBV12-4|-|TRBJ2-7
TGTGCCAGCAGTTTAGTCGGCAGGGGAGGCGAGCAGTACTTC
CASSLVGRGGEQYF
>many|TRBV7-8|-|TRBJ2-7
TGTGCCAGCAGCTTAGTCCTAGAAAACTACGAGCAGTACTTC
CASSLVLENYEQYF
>many|TRBV28|-|TRBJ1-5
TGTGCCAGCAGCCCAGTCAATCAGCCCCAGCATTTT
CASSPVNQPQHF
>-|TRBV12-3/TRBV12-4|-|TRBJ2-3
TGTGCCATCTCGAAAGGGGAAACAGATACGCAGTATTTT
CAISKGETDTQYF
>-|TRBV6-5|TRBD2|TRBJ2-7
TGTGCCAGCAGTTTGACTAGCGGGAGGGCCGACGAGCAGTACTTC
CASSLTSGRADEQYF
>-|TRBV4-1|-|TRBJ1-5
TGCGCCAGCAGCCAAGATTACAGCCCTAATCAGCCCCAGCATTTT
CASSQDYSPNQPQHF
>few|TRBV11-2|-|TRBJ2-3
TGTGCCAGCAGCTCAGGGACGGAAAAAGTCGGAACGCAGTATTTT
CASSSGTEKVGTQYF
>many|TRBV7-2|-|TRBJ1-4
TGTGCCAGCAGCTTGCAGGGTGAAAAACTGTTTTTT
CASSLQGEKLFF
>many|TRBV6-1|-|TRBJ2-7
TGTGCCAGCAGTGACAGGGCAAACTCCTACGAGCAGTACTTC
CASSDRANSYEQYF
>-|TRBV28|-|TRBJ2-1
TGTGCCAGCAGTTACGGACAAGCCTACAATGAGCAGTTCTTC
CASSYGQAYNEQFF
>-|TRBV25-1|-|TRBJ2-7
TGTGCCAGCAGGGGGACTTTTTACGAGCAGTACTTC
CASRGTFYEQYF
>many|TRBV30|TRBD1|TRBJ1-1
TGTGCCTGGAGTGGATCCGACAGGGGAGCTTTCTTT
CAWSGSDRGAFF
>-|TRBV7-2|TRBD2|TRBJ2-3
TGTGCCAGCAGCCCCACTAGCGGGAGGGTTTCCACAGATACGCAGTATTTT
CASSPTSGRVSTDTQYF
>many|TRBV29-1|-|TRBJ1-4
TGCAGCGTTGCGGCCTCGGCTGAAAAACTGTTTTTT
CSVAASAEKLFF
>many|TRBV3-1|TRBD1|TRBJ2-5
TGTGCCAGCAGCCAAGATGTGGGACAGCAAGAGACCCAGTACTTC
CASSQDVGQQETQYF
>many|TRBV19|-|TRBJ1-5
TGTGCCAGTAGTAGCGGCCGGTCTCATAAGCCCCAGCATTTT
CASSSGRSHKPQHF
>-|TRBV28|TRBD2|TRBJ2-1
TGTGCCAGCAGTCAGTTTAGCGGGGGAGACAATGAGCAGTTCTTC
CASSQFSGGDNEQFF
>-|TRBV29-1|-|TRBJ2-1
TGCAGCGTGGAAGATACAGGGGAGCAGTTCTTC
CSVEDTGEQFF
>many|TRBV7-2|-|TRBJ2-7
TGTGCCAGCAGCTTCTATCAAAGGACGGTCGAGCAGTACTTC
CASSFYQRTVEQYF
>few|TRBV6-1|-|TRBJ1-5
TGTGCCAGCAAACCGGGGTTCTTGAGGGGCAATCAGCCCCAGCATTTT
CASKPGFLRGNQPQHF